This paragraph covers one T cell receptor (beta chain) sequence. Germline CDR1 is MNHNS and CDR2 is SASEGT. This CDR3 is 13 amino acids long. The V end was cut by 4 bases, the J end by 2 bases, with 8 bases between. 60 Vbeta and 13 Jbeta primers were used in PCR. TCRdb's table, derived via immunoSEQ multiplex PCR, lists solely in-frame clones and lacks some. This listing includes under 200,000 clones. This sample stems from a study of cytomegalovirus exposure and HLA in healthy donors. About the study: Out of 170 million or so T cells, an earlier analysis found 117 million unique TCR beta sequences in total.

This TCR was recovered from a man aged 25-45 years in good health and CMV-seronegative. The chain employs TRBV6-1 and TRBJ1-2; maybe TRBD1 (5 bases). The sample comprised PBMCs. This CDR3 is CASSGAGNYGYTF. CDR3 bases: TGTGCCAGCAGTGGGGCAGGGAACTATGGCTACACCTTC.